This T cell receptor beta chain is from a study of neoadjuvant nivolumab and ipilimumab in lung cancer. General study findings and limits: Compared with tumor-adjacent uninvolved lung, resected tumors showed greater richness and clonality.

Using immunoSEQ multiplex PCR, the repertoire was profiled, and TCRdb retains in-frame clones only, with some absent. The data show approximately 23,000 clones, 82% seen once. This clone was seen a single time. Its antigen is unknown. The material was peripheral blood, obtained before neoadjuvant nivolumab, alone or with ipilimumab. The receptor's source is an adult with non-small cell lung cancer.

The CDR3 DNA reads as TGTGCCTGGAGTGTAAATTCCAGGTGGTATGGCTACACCTTC. Its protein product is CAWSVNSRWYGYTF. The chain carries TRBV30 and TRBJ1-2, with D unclear. The V end lost 0 bases, the J end lost 5 bases, and 13 bases lay between the germline ends. The CDR3 is made up of 14 amino acids. Germline assignment: CDR1 GTSNPN and CDR2 SVGIG (reference sequence).